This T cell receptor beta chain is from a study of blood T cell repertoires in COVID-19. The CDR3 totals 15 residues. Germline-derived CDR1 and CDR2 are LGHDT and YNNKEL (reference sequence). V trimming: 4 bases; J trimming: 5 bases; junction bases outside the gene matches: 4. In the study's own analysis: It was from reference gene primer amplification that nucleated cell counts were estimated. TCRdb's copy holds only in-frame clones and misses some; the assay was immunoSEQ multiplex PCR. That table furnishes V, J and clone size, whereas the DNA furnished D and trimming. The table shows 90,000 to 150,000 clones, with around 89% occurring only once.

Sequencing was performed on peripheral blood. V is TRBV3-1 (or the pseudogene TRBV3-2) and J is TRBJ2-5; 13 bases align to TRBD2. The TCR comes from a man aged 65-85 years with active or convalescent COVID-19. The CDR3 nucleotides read TGTGCCAGCAGCCTTAAGACTAGCGGGAGGGAGACCCAGTACTTC. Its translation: CASSLKTSGRETQYF.